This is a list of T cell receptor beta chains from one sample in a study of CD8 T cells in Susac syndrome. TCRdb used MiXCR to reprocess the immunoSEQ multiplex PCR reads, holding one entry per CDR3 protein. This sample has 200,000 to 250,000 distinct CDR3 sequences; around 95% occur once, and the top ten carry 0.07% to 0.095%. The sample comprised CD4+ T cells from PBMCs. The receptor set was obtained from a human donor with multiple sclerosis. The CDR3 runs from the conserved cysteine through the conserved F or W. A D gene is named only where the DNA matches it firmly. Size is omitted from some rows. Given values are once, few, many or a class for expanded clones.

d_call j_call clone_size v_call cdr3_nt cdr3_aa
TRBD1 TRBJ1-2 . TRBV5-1 TGCGCCAGCAGCCTTGTTCGACAGGGGCAAGAGGACACCTTC CASSLVRQGQEDTF
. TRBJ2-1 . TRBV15 TGTGCCACCAGCAGAGATCTGGGGGAAGAGCAGTTCTTC CATSRDLGEEQFF
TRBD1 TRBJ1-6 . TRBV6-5 TGTGCCAGCAGTATACGGACAGGGGCCAATTCACCCCTCCACTTT CASSIRTGANSPLHF
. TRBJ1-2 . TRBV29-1 TGCAGCGACCAGGTGGGGAACTATGGCTACACCTTC CSDQVGNYGYTF
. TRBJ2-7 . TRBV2 TGTGCCAGCAGATTGGGACTGACATACGAGCAGTACTTC CASRLGLTYEQYF
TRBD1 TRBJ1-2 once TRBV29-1 TGCAGCGTTGATATCCGGACAGGGACAATCTCCTATGGCTACACCTTC CSVDIRTGTISYGYTF
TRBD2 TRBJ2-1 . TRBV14 TGTGCCAGCAGCCAAGGCTTAGGATTCCGTGTAGCGGGGAGCCGGGATGAGCAGTTCTTC CASSQGLGFRVAGSRDEQFF
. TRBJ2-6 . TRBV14 TGTGCCAGCAGCCAGGGACCGGGACGGCTTACTCGGGGGGCCAACGTCCTGACTTTC CASSQGPGRLTRGANVLTF
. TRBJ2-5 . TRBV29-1 TGCAGCGTTGAGGGCAGGGTCATACAGGAGACCCAGTACTTC CSVEGRVIQETQYF
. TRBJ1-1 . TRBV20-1 TGCAGTGCTAGAGTGGGAGGGGCAGGAACTGAAGCTTTCTTT CSARVGGAGTEAFF